These 17 T cell receptor beta chains were sequenced from one sample in a study of blood T cells in healthy people across ages. With a J-beta primer mix and a sample-barcoded 5' primer, a second PCR ran roughly 6 to 11 cycles. In TCRdb, the 5' RACE reads were re-called with MiXCR into one record per CDR3 protein. The sample carries roughly 680,000 distinct CDR3 sequences, about half recorded once. The sequencing sample was made of blood. Source of these receptors: a woman aged 60-75 years in good health.

The V call is TRBV4-2, the J call TRBJ2-7; 8 nucleotides align to TRBD2. Trimming cost V 4 bases and J 0 bases; bases outside gene matches: 14. The V gene's germline CDR1 is LGHNA and CDR2 YNFKEQ. CDR3 length: 18 amino acids. The CDR3 DNA sequence: TGTGCCAGCAGCCGAGACGTAACCGGGACTAGGGGCTCCTACGAGCAGTACTTC. Translation: CASSRDVTGTRGSYEQYF.

The chain employs TRBV4-3 and TRBJ2-3; 11 bases align to TRBD1. Germline values: CDR1 LGHNA, CDR2 YSLEER. V trimming: 1 base; J trimming: 4 bases; junction bases outside the gene matches: 13. The CDR3 loop spans 19 amino acids. The CDR3, as DNA: TGCGCCAGCAGCCAAGGGACGGGGGTTGGACAGGGGGCCGCAGATACGCAGTATTTT. Translating it yields CASSQGTGVGQGAADTQYF.

The chain recombines TRBV28 with TRBJ2-7; 9 nucleotides line up with TRBD2. V lost 1 base, J lost 2 bases, and 18 bases stayed unmatched. In germline, CDR1 is MDHEN, CDR2 SYDVKM. The CDR3 covers 20 residues. The CDR3 DNA is TGTGCCAGCAGTTTATATCGCGGGGTCTTGCGGGGGGGTCTCACCTACGAGCAGTACTTC. Residues: CASSLYRGVLRGGLTYEQYF.

V gene TRBV21-1 combines with J gene TRBJ2-5; TRBD1 is the table's D call and was not checked against the DNA. TRBV21-1 is assigned pseudogene status. This CDR3 spans 16 amino acids. The DNA of the CDR3 is TGTGCCAGCAGCAAAGGGGGAAGGGATCTCCAAGAGACCCAGTACTTC. This gives the protein CASSKGGRDLQETQYF.

This clonotype was observed once. The chain's CDR3 is CASSANGRRVGEQYF. The CDR3 DNA is TGTGCCAGCAGCGCTAACGGCAGACGCGTCGGTGAGCAGTACTTC. The chain is built from TRBV7-3 and TRBJ2-5; no reliable D call. The germline gives CDR1 SGHTA, CDR2 FQGTGA. The CDR3 totals 15 residues. Trimming shortened V by 5 bases and J by 11 bases, and 24 bases separated the two germline ends.

For the CDR3, the DNA is TGTGCCAGCACCCAACCCCACAGCACAGATACGCAGTATTTT. The encoded protein is CASTQPHSTDTQYF. This chain links TRBV27 with TRBJ2-3; no clear D gene. V was cut by 7 bases and J by 0 bases, with 11 bases left in between. CDR1 and CDR2 (germline): MNHEY, SMNVEV (reference sequence). The CDR3 spans 14 residues.

J is TRBJ2-4 and V is TRBV3-1; TRBD1 agrees at 8 bases. The closer fit of TRBJ2-7 to the DNA end suggests the J call may be wrong. The CDR3 consists of 14 residues. CDR1 LGHDT and CDR2 YNNKEL come from the germline V gene (reference sequence). CDR3 sequence: CASSQVRTGHEQYF. The DNA of the CDR3 is TGTGCCAGCAGCCAAGTAAGGACAGGGCACGAGCAGTACTTC.

Only a few counts were recorded for this clonotype. The V gene is TRBV6-2 or TRBV6-3, the J gene TRBJ2-5, with 13 bases lining up with TRBD2. The end of the DNA is better explained by TRBJ2-7, so the J call may be wrong. Germline CDR1 and CDR2: MNHEY and SVGEGT. The CDR3 is 18 residues long. The CDR3 sequence is CASSYSLGLAGIGYEQYF. CDR3 nucleotides: TGTGCCAGCAGTTACTCGTTGGGACTAGCGGGAATCGGGTACGAGCAGTACTTC.

The chain has TRBV5-6 and TRBJ1-1; 7 nucleotides align to TRBD1. The germline gives CDR1 SGHDT, CDR2 YYEEEE. This CDR3 has 13 amino acids. V gave up 4 bases and J gave up 6 bases; unmatched junction bases: 6. The CDR3 DNA reads TGTGCCAGCAGCCGAGGGACAGTCGCTGAAGCTTTCTTT. Amino acids: CASSRGTVAEAFF.

V is TRBV9 and J is TRBJ1-6, with a tentative D call TRBD1 (5 bases). This CDR3 is 14 amino acids long. Looked up from germline, CDR1 is SGDLS and CDR2 is YYNGEE. V was cut by 3 bases and J by 10 bases, with 14 bases left in between. For the CDR3, the DNA is TGTGCCAGCAGCGGATCATCCGGGGACTCACCCCTCCACTTT. It codes for CASSGSSGDSPLHF. Looking up the rest from reference TRBV9 and TRBJ1-6 gives the full variable domain: DSGVTQTPKHLITATGQRVTLRCSPRSGDLSVYWYQQSLDQGLQFLIQYYNGEERAKGNILERFSAQQFPDLHSELNLSSLELGDSALYFCASSGSSGDSPLHFGNGTRLTVT.

CDR3 DNA: TGTGCCAGCAGTTTATGGGAGAACACTGAAGCTTTCTTT. Protein sequence: CASSLWENTEAFF. V and J are TRBV12-3 or TRBV12-4 and TRBJ1-1, with no clear D. CDR3 length: 13 amino acids. The V gene lost 2 bases and the J gene lost 1 base, with 5 bases spanning the gap.

V usage is TRBV7-9 and J usage is TRBJ2-5, with 9 bases identical to TRBD1. Germline values: CDR1 SEHNR, CDR2 FQNEAQ (reference sequence). With 4 bases clipped from V and 2 bases from J, the junction kept 11 bases outside the gene matches. There are 17 residues in the CDR3. CDR3 nucleotide sequence: TGTGCCAGCAGCTCCGGACAGGGGACCCGCGTTCAAGAGACCCAGTACTTC. As protein: CASSSGQGTRVQETQYF.

The chain is built from TRBV20-1 and TRBJ2-1; tentative D call: TRBD1 (7 bases). Germline CDR1 is DFQATT and CDR2 is SNEGSKA (reference sequence). Trimming took off 6 bases at V and 5 bases at J, with 20 bases between the two ends. CDR3 size: 15 residues. The CDR3 sequence is CSARRRGLRDNEQFF. The DNA of the CDR3 is TGCAGTGCCCGACGGAGGGGGCTTAGAGACAATGAGCAGTTCTTC.

With regard to this clonotype: This may arise from a read error, as a much more abundant clone is one base away. V gene TRBV5-4 combines with J gene TRBJ2-1; 8 bases are a match to TRBD2. The J call is in doubt because the DNA end fits TRBJ2-7 better. The CDR3 is 16 amino acids. CDR1 and CDR2 (germline): SGHNT, YYREEE (reference sequence). The CDR3 nucleotides are TGTGCCAGCAGCTTGGGGAGCGGGAGTCTCTACAATGAGCAGTACTTC. Its protein product is CASSLGSGSLYNEQYF.

This chain joins TRBV6-6 and TRBJ2-2; 10 bases are a match to TRBD1. The CDR3 is 15 amino acids. Germline-derived CDR1 and CDR2 are MNHNY and SVGAGI (reference sequence). V was clipped by 5 bases and J by 7 bases; unmatched bases: 7. The CDR3 region has the DNA TGTGCCAGCAGTCAGGGACAGGGGTGGAGCGGGGAGCTGTTTTTT. Translated: CASSQGQGWSGELFF.

The rearrangement links TRBV4-2 to TRBJ2-5, with D perhaps TRBD1 (7 bases). From germline, CDR1 is LGHNA and CDR2 YNFKEQ. The CDR3 extends over 15 amino acids. V was clipped by 6 bases and J by 4 bases, with 18 bases between them. CDR3 DNA sequence: TGTGCCAGCAGACGGGAGACAGGGTCTAGAGAGACCCAGTACTTC. Its translation is CASRRETGSRETQYF.

This clonotype was seen only a few times. V usage is TRBV6-5 and J usage is TRBJ2-7, with a weak D call TRBD1 (6 bases). V was cut by 6 bases and J by 4 bases, with 16 bases left in between. Germline V gives CDR1 MNHEY, CDR2 SVGAGI. The CDR3 loop spans 14 amino acids. Here the CDR3 reads CASSRTKQGYEQYF. DNA for the CDR3: TGTGCCAGCAGCCGTACAAAACAGGGATACGAGCAGTACTTC.